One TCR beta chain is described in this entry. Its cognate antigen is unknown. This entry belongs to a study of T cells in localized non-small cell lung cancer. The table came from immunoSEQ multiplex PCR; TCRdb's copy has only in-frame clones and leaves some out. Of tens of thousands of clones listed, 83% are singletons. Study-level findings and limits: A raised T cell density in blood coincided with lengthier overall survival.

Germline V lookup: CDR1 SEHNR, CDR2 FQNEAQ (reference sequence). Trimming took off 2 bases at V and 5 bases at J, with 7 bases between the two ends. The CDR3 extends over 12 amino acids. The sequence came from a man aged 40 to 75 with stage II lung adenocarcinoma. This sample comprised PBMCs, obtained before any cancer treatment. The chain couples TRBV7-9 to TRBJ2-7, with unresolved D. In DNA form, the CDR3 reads TGTGCCAGCAGCTTATCGGGTGACGAGCAGTACTTC. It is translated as CASSLSGDEQYF.